These T cell receptor beta chains were read from a single sample in a study of response to subunit inactivated influenza vaccine. One entry per CDR3 protein, called by TCRdb with MiXCR from the RT-PCR reads. The table shows 550,000 to 600,000 distinct CDR3 sequences, with about 12% occurring only once. The starting material was PBMCs from blood, obtained on the day of vaccination. The receptor source for this set is a man aged 50 to 60 who received an inactivated influenza vaccine. Each CDR3 is given with its conserved first and last residue. The order of the fields is clone size, V gene, D gene, J gene, CDR3 protein, CDR3 DNA. The D gene is left open where the match is weak. Only some rows state a clone size, as once, few, many or a class for expanded clones.

-	TRBV10-3	TRBD1	TRBJ2-7	CAISRTGDQGQYF	TGTGCCATCAGTCGGACAGGGGACCAGGGGCAGTACTTC
-	TRBV20-1	TRBD1	TRBJ2-7	CSARNPGQGSSYEQYF	TGCAGTGCTAGAAATCCGGGACAGGGGTCCTCCTACGAGCAGTACTTC
few	TRBV10-3	-	TRBJ2-5	CATSPGRQETQYF	TGTGCCACCAGCCCGGGACGACAAGAGACCCAGTACTTC
few	TRBV5-5	-	TRBJ1-2	CASSSITAWGPSHGGYTF	TGTGCCAGCAGCTCCATAACCGCCTGGGGGCCCAGTCATGGTGGCTACACCTTC
-	TRBV20-1	-	TRBJ2-1	CSARGPGTASDEQFF	TGCAGTGCTAGAGGCCCGGGCACTGCATCGGATGAGCAGTTCTTC
-	TRBV5-5	-	TRBJ2-2	CASSPGPSGKSPGELFF	TGTGCCAGCAGCCCTGGCCCGTCAGGGAAGAGTCCCGGGGAGCTGTTTTTT
few	TRBV20-1	-	TRBJ1-6	CSASSRNSPLHF	TGCAGTGCTTCCTCTAGGAATTCACCCCTCCACTTT
few	TRBV6-1	TRBD1	TRBJ2-4	CASGGGQGINIQYF	TGTGCCAGTGGTGGGGGACAGGGCATAAACATTCAGTACTTC
-	TRBV3-1	TRBD1	TRBJ2-7	CASSHPGQGVSEQYF	TGTGCCAGCAGCCATCCGGGACAGGGGGTAAGCGAGCAGTACTTC
few	TRBV29-1	-	TRBJ2-7	CSVEGNRLNEQYF	TGCAGCGTTGAGGGGAACAGACTGAACGAGCAGTACTTC
few	TRBV20-1	-	TRBJ2-5	CSATTGTYQETQYF	TGCAGTGCTACGACAGGGACTTACCAAGAGACCCAGTACTTC
few	TRBV29-1	-	TRBJ2-6	CSVARTGANVLTF	TGCAGCGTTGCGCGGACTGGGGCCAACGTCCTGACTTTC
-	TRBV20-1	-	TRBJ2-2	CSARGRVGTGELFF	TGCAGTGCTAGAGGCAGGGTCGGCACCGGGGAGCTGTTTTTT
many	TRBV12-3/TRBV12-4	TRBD2	TRBJ2-2	CASSPGGLAGNTGELFF	TGTGCCAGCAGCCCGGGGGGACTAGCGGGGAACACCGGGGAGCTGTTTTTT
few	TRBV5-1	-	TRBJ2-3	CASSMGHPDTDTQYF	TGCGCCAGCAGCATGGGACATCCTGACACAGATACGCAGTATTTT
few	TRBV25-1	TRBD2	TRBJ2-1	CASGRGMGNEQFF	TGTGCCAGCGGGAGGGGAATGGGGAATGAGCAGTTCTTC
many	TRBV6-1	-	TRBJ2-2	CASSLTASTNTGELFF	TGTGCCAGCAGCTTGACAGCCAGCACGAACACCGGGGAGCTGTTTTTT
few	TRBV19	TRBD1	TRBJ2-7	CASKPQGAGYEQYF	TGTGCCAGTAAGCCCCAGGGGGCTGGCTACGAGCAGTACTTC
-	TRBV5-1	TRBD2	TRBJ2-1	CASSLRVAGEQFF	TGCGCCAGCAGCTTAAGAGTAGCGGGTGAGCAGTTCTTC
few	TRBV7-9	TRBD2	TRBJ2-5	CASSLDGSGGAETQYF	TGTGCCAGCAGCCTGGACGGTAGCGGGGGGGCTGAGACCCAGTACTTC
few	TRBV9	-	TRBJ2-7	CASSVAPESYEQYF	TGTGCCAGCAGCGTAGCCCCAGAATCCTACGAGCAGTACTTC
few	TRBV28	TRBD2	TRBJ2-5	CASSFLAGGKETQYF	TGTGCCAGCAGTTTCCTAGCGGGGGGAAAAGAGACCCAGTACTTC
-	TRBV5-1	-	TRBJ1-1	CASSYGGVSEAFF	TGCGCCAGCAGTTATGGGGGGGTATCTGAAGCTTTCTTT
few	TRBV30	-	TRBJ2-7	CAWSVPGRQYEQYF	TGTGCCTGGAGTGTACCCGGCAGGCAATACGAGCAGTACTTC
-	TRBV5-1	TRBD2	TRBJ2-7	CASSLGVAGVYEQYF	TGCGCCAGCAGCTTGGGGGTAGCGGGAGTTTACGAGCAGTACTTC
few	TRBV25-1	-	TRBJ2-7	CASRDGGEQYF	TGTGCCAGCAGGGACGGCGGAGAGCAGTACTTC
few	TRBV5-6	-	TRBJ2-2	CASSLGLATGELFF	TGTGCCAGCAGCTTGGGGCTAGCGACCGGGGAGCTGTTTTTT
many	TRBV12-3/TRBV12-4	TRBD1	TRBJ1-4	CASSFGTGYEKLFF	TGTGCCAGCAGTTTTGGGACAGGGTATGAAAAACTGTTTTTT
many	TRBV12-3/TRBV12-4	-	TRBJ1-1	CAGLGTQAFF	TGTGCCGGATTAGGGACGCAAGCTTTCTTT
few	TRBV11-2	TRBD2	TRBJ2-3	CASSKRDTDTQYF	TGTGCCAGCAGCAAGCGGGACACAGATACGCAGTATTTT
few	TRBV11-2	TRBD1	TRBJ1-1	CASSKQGVGGNTEAFF	TGTGCCAGCAGCAAACAGGGGGTGGGAGGGAACACTGAAGCTTTCTTT
few	TRBV20-1	-	TRBJ2-7	CSARDQGRSSYEQYF	TGCAGTGCTAGAGATCAGGGACGAAGCTCCTACGAGCAGTACTTC
-	TRBV20-1	TRBD1	TRBJ2-7	CSARSATGGSYEQYF	TGCAGTGCTAGATCGGCGACAGGGGGAAGCTACGAGCAGTACTTC
-	TRBV5-1	-	TRBJ2-5	CASTPSPTGKQETQYF	TGCGCCAGCACCCCATCTCCCACAGGGAAACAAGAGACCCAGTACTTC
many	TRBV20-1	-	TRBJ1-3	CSARDLQGGGNTIYF	TGCAGTGCTAGAGATCTCCAGGGTGGAGGAAACACCATATATTTT
-	TRBV5-1	-	TRBJ2-5	CASSLVPAQGETQNF	TGCGCCAGCAGCTTGGTGCCAGCCCAAGGGGAGACCCAGAACTTC
many	TRBV6-6	-	TRBJ1-1	CASKPVNTEAFF	TGTGCCAGCAAGCCAGTTAACACTGAAGCTTTCTTT
-	TRBV10-3	TRBD2	TRBJ2-7	CAISESWLAGPYEQYF	TGTGCCATCAGTGAGTCGTGGCTAGCGGGGCCCTACGAGCAGTACTTC
few	TRBV27	TRBD2	TRBJ2-3	CASSFLAGDDTDTQYF	TGTGCCAGCAGTTTCTTAGCGGGAGATGACACAGATACGCAGTATTTT
few	TRBV20-1	-	TRBJ2-3	CSARKGGVADTQYF	TGCAGTGCTAGAAAGGGGGGGGTGGCAGATACGCAGTATTTT
many	TRBV4-1	TRBD2	TRBJ2-3	CASSQVFSSGRLSTDTQYF	TGCGCCAGCAGCCAAGTGTTCTCTAGCGGGAGGCTTAGCACAGATACGCAGTATTTT
-	TRBV29-1	-	TRBJ1-1	CSVEGRNTEAFF	TGCAGCGTTGAGGGGCGTAACACTGAAGCTTTCTTT
-	TRBV30	TRBD1	TRBJ2-2	CAWSVPWDRTELFF	TGTGCCTGGAGTGTACCTTGGGACAGGACGGAGCTGTTTTTT
-	TRBV28	-	TRBJ2-3	CASSFGPGVRSTDTQYF	TGTGCCAGCAGTTTTGGTCCCGGGGTACGGAGCACAGATACGCAGTATTTT
-	TRBV18	-	TRBJ2-5	CASSPRPTIETQYF	TGTGCCAGCTCACCACGACCGACTATTGAGACCCAGTACTTC
-	TRBV5-1	TRBD1	TRBJ2-7	CASTLRDRGGEQYF	TGCGCCAGCACCCTTCGGGACAGGGGAGGCGAGCAGTACTTC
few	TRBV7-9	TRBD2	TRBJ2-1	CASRLLLAGENNEQFF	TGTGCCAGCAGGCTTTTACTAGCGGGGGAAAACAATGAGCAGTTCTTC
many	TRBV3-1	TRBD2	TRBJ2-7	CASSQDLREWNEQYF	TGTGCCAGCAGCCAAGATTTGCGGGAGTGGAACGAGCAGTACTTC
few	TRBV7-9	-	TRBJ2-5	CASSLTLGVAETQYF	TGTGCCAGCAGCTTAACGCTGGGGGTCGCAGAGACCCAGTACTTC
-	TRBV4-2	TRBD1	TRBJ1-3	CASSQVGTVGNTIYF	TGTGCCAGCAGCCAAGTTGGGACAGTTGGAAACACCATATATTTT
-	TRBV28	TRBD2	TRBJ2-1	CASSRTSGQTYNEQFF	TGTGCCAGCAGTCGGACTAGCGGGCAAACTTACAATGAGCAGTTCTTC
many	TRBV7-2	TRBD1	TRBJ2-2	CASSRSLWDSSTGELFF	TGTGCCAGCAGCCGTAGCTTGTGGGACAGTTCAACCGGGGAGCTGTTTTTT